These T cell receptor beta chains were read from a single sample in a study of CD8 T cells in ankylosing spondylitis. Using its own MiXCR run on the 5' RACE reads, TCRdb lists one record per CDR3 protein. The sample has about 840,000 distinct CDR3 sequences; approximately 12% are singletons. Material: blood, either unsorted or a sorted T cell fraction (not recorded which). These receptors came from a male donor with ankylosing spondylitis. Both conserved end residues are part of each CDR3. Fields, in order: clone size, V gene, J gene, D gene, CDR3 DNA, CDR3 protein. D genes are given only for firm matches. For some rows the clone size is stated as once, few or many, or as a class when expanded; others skip it.

size: few; V: TRBV6-2/TRBV6-3; J: TRBJ1-1; D: TRBD1; DNA: TGTGCCAGCAACCTCAGGGGGGCAGAAGCTTTCTTT; CDR3: CASNLRGAEAFF
size: few; V: TRBV6-1; J: TRBJ2-6; D: TRBD2; DNA: TGTGCCAGTCGGTCCAGCGGGAGGTTGGGGGCCAACGTCCTGACTTTC; CDR3: CASRSSGRLGANVLTF
size: few; V: TRBV6-1; J: TRBJ1-2; D: .; DNA: TGTGCCAGCAGTCGTTCGGGGGGGCCTGGGAGCTACACCTTC; CDR3: CASSRSGGPGSYTF
size: few; V: TRBV5-1; J: TRBJ2-3; D: .; DNA: TGCGCCAGCAGCGATCGGACTAGCACAGATACGCAGTATTTT; CDR3: CASSDRTSTDTQYF
size: few; V: TRBV20-1; J: TRBJ1-2; D: .; DNA: TGCAGTGCTAAAAATGTGGATGGCTACACCTTC; CDR3: CSAKNVDGYTF
size: .; V: TRBV7-2; J: TRBJ1-6; D: TRBD1; DNA: TGTGCCGGACAGGGGGCGGATTCACCCCTCCACTTT; CDR3: CAGQGADSPLHF
size: .; V: TRBV10-3; J: TRBJ2-3; D: .; DNA: TGTGCCATCAGTGGGTTGGGGGGTGGCACAGATACGCAGTATTTT; CDR3: CAISGLGGGTDTQYF
size: few; V: TRBV5-6; J: TRBJ2-7; D: .; DNA: TGTGCCAGCAGCGGGGGACTCCTATCCTACGAGCAGTACTTC; CDR3: CASSGGLLSYEQYF
size: many; V: TRBV29-1; J: TRBJ2-3; D: .; DNA: TGCAGCGTTGTATTTAGCCGGAGGTTCGAAAGGTATTTT; CDR3: CSVVFSRRFERYF
size: .; V: TRBV20-1; J: TRBJ2-3; D: TRBD2; DNA: TGCAGTGCTGCCGGACTAGCGGGGGCCACAGATACGCAGTATTTT; CDR3: CSAAGLAGATDTQYF